This paragraph covers one T cell receptor beta chain sequence. This CDR3 is 14 amino acids long. The V segment lost 1 base and the J segment 2 bases; nucleotides outside the gene matches: 2. Germline assignment: CDR1 GTSNPN and CDR2 SVGIG (reference sequence). This sample is drawn from a study of blood T cell repertoires in COVID-19. Across the study: From T cells, B-cell-depleted T cells, or PBMCs came the material, which was cDNA or gDNA.

Original methodology: The assay estimated nucleated cells by amplifying reference gene primers. Clones were sequenced by immunoSEQ multiplex PCR, and TCRdb holds only the in-frame ones, with some missing. The DNA was the basis for D and trimming; V, J and clone size are from that table. This sample has almost 250,000 clones, with 86% found just once. The sample comprised peripheral blood. The J gene is TRBJ1-5, the V gene TRBV30; 7 positions match TRBD1. This TCR was sampled from a woman in her sixties or seventies who had recovered from COVID-19. This CDR3 is CAWSGDSCNQPQHF. The CDR3 DNA sequence: TGTGCCTGGAGTGGGGACAGTTGCAATCAGCCCCAGCATTTT.